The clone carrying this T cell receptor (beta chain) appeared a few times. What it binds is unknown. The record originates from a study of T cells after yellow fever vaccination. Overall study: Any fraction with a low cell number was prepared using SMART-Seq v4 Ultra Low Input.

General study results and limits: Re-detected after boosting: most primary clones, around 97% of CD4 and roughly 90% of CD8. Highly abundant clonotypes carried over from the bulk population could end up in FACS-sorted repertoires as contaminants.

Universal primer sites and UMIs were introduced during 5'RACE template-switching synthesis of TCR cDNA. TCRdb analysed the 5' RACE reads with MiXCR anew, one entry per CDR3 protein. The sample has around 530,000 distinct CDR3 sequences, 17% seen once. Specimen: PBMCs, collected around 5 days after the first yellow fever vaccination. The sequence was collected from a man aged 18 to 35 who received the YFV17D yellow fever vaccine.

CDR3 sequence: CASSPGEGIETQYF. Here the CDR3 DNA reads TGTGCCAGCAGCCCCGGGGAAGGCATTGAGACCCAGTACTTC. The rearrangement joins TRBV3-1 to TRBJ2-5; D is perhaps TRBD2 (5 bases). Trimming took off 4 bases at V and 5 bases at J, with 14 bases between the two ends. The CDR3 is 14 residues long. Germline-derived CDR1 and CDR2 are LGHDT and YNNKEL (reference sequence).